The next 23 T cell receptor beta chains were all read from a single sample in a study of cytomegalovirus exposure and HLA in healthy donors. The PCR ran on 60 Vbeta and 13 Jbeta primers. Measured with immunoSEQ multiplex PCR; TCRdb has only the in-frame clones, and not every one. The profile shows fewer than 65,000 clones, 73% of them singletons. The sequencing sample was made of PBMCs. The source of these receptors is a man over 45 in good health and CMV-seronegative.

The chain has TRBV9 and TRBJ2-2; tentative D call: TRBD2 (6 bases). The V end lost 2 bases, the J end lost 6 bases, and 11 bases lay between the germline ends. This CDR3 is 14 amino acids long. Germline V gene lookup returns CDR1 SGDLS and CDR2 YYNGEE. This CDR3 reads CASSVEGIAGELFF. The CDR3 DNA reads as TGTGCCAGCAGCGTGGAGGGGATTGCCGGGGAGCTGTTTTTT.

This clone has just one count. The J gene is TRBJ2-5, the V gene TRBV7-9, with D possibly TRBD2 on 7 matching bases. V was pared by 1 base and J by 5 bases, with 8 bases between. This CDR3 region has 13 residues. CDR1 is SEHNR, CDR2 FQNEAQ, per germline (reference sequence). The CDR3 loop is CASSLEGGETQYF. The CDR3 DNA follows: TGTGCCAGCAGCTTAGAGGGGGGGGAGACCCAGTACTTC. Combining the CDR3 with reference TRBV7-9 and TRBJ2-5 gives the whole variable domain DTGVSQNPRHKITKRGQNVTFRCDPISEHNRLYWYRQTLGQGPEFLTYFQNEAQLEKSRLLSDRFSAERPKGSFSTLEIQRTEQGDSAMYLCASSLEGGETQYFGPGTRLLVL.

The J gene is TRBJ2-7, the V gene TRBV6-5; a weak D match, TRBD2 (6 bases). This CDR3 contains 16 residues. Germline-derived CDR1 and CDR2 are MNHEY and SVGAGI. Trimming took off 2 bases at V and 2 bases at J, with 16 bases between the two ends. The chain's CDR3 is CASSYRNRGLPYEQYF. The CDR3 region has the DNA TGTGCCAGCAGTTACCGGAACCGGGGGTTACCCTACGAGCAGTACTTC.

The chain uses TRBV5-5 and TRBJ1-1, with TRBD1 as a possible D gene (5 bases). V lost 4 bases, J lost 6 bases, and 16 bases lay in between. The CDR3 runs 14 residues. Germline V gives CDR1 SGHKS, CDR2 YYEKEE (reference sequence). In DNA, the CDR3 is TGTGCCAGCAGCATCCCCCCAGGGATCGCTGAAGCTTTCTTT. Amino acids: CASSIPPGIAEAFF.

The V and J genes are TRBV5-6 and TRBJ2-7; no firm D call. The CDR3 is made up of 14 amino acids. Germline lookup yields CDR1 SGHDT and CDR2 YYEEEE. Between the trimmed V and J ends, which lost 1 base and 1 base, there was a span of 9 bases. The CDR3 DNA sequence: TGTGCCAGCAGCTTGCAGTCTTCGTCCTACGAGCAGTACTTC. Translation: CASSLQSSSYEQYF.

About this clone itself: One end of the junction varies from germline; a read error may be responsible. The chain is built from TRBV12-5 and TRBJ2-3; perhaps TRBD2 as D (6 bases). Looked up from germline, CDR1 is LGHNT and CDR2 is FRNRAP. The CDR3 loop spans 13 amino acids. This CDR3 reads CASGSPKSGLIAF. In DNA form, the CDR3 reads TGTGCTAGTGGTTCCCCAAAGTCGGGACTGATCGCTTTT.

Here the CDR3 DNA reads TGTGCCATCAGTCAGGGATTGAGCACCGGGGAGCTGTTTTTT. Translation gives CAISQGLSTGELFF. J is TRBJ2-2 and V is TRBV10-3; D possibly corresponds to TRBD1 (5 bases). Trimming removed 5 bases from V and 4 bases from J, with 11 bases in between. Germline V gene sequence: CDR1 ENHRY, CDR2 SYGVKD. CDR3 length: 14 residues.

The chain recombines TRBV6-1 with TRBJ2-7, with a weak D call TRBD1 (6 bases). The CDR3 is 15 residues long. The V end lost 3 bases, the J end lost 0 bases, and 12 bases lay between the germline ends. Germline V gene data show CDR1 as MNHNS and CDR2 as SASEGT. DNA of the CDR3: TGTGCCAGCAGTGAGGTGGTGGACAGCTCCTACGAGCAGTACTTC. This encodes CASSEVVDSSYEQYF.

The V call is TRBV10-1, the J call TRBJ1-1; 8 bases map to TRBD1. V shed 6 bases, J shed 3 bases, and the junction held 3 bases outside the gene matches. This CDR3 has 13 residues. Germline lookup yields CDR1 WNHNN and CDR2 SYGVQD (reference sequence). Here the CDR3 reads CASRDRADTEAFF. CDR3 nucleotide sequence: TGCGCCAGCAGGGACAGGGCAGACACTGAAGCTTTCTTT.

The genes are TRBV29-1 and TRBJ1-4; tentative D call: TRBD1 (5 bases). Germline CDR1 SQVTM, CDR2 ANQGSEA. CDR3 size: 12 residues. V dropped 7 bases and J dropped 5 bases, with 11 bases sitting between them. The CDR3 here is CSADSGNEKLFF. The CDR3 DNA sequence: TGCAGCGCAGACAGTGGAAATGAAAAACTGTTTTTT.

V is TRBV2 and J is TRBJ1-1, with D uncertain. The V and J ends lost 3 bases and 1 base respectively, with 6 bases between them. CDR1 and CDR2 (germline): SNHLY, FYNNEI. This CDR3 region has 13 residues. The CDR3 nucleotides are TGTGCCAGCAGTGAGTCTCGGAACACTGAAGCTTTCTTT. The encoded protein is CASSESRNTEAFF. The entire variable domain, with the rest obtained from reference TRBV2 and TRBJ1-1, is as follows: EPEVTQTPSHQVTQMGQEVILRCVPISNHLYFYWYRQILGQKVEFLVSFYNNEISEKSEIFDDQFSVERPDGSNFTLKIRSTKLEDSAMYFCASSESRNTEAFFGQGTRLTVV.

This clone occurred a few times. This rearrangement joins TRBV10-1 to TRBJ2-3; TRBD2 matches at 7 bases. The CDR3 loop spans 14 amino acids. V dropped 4 bases and J dropped 3; count of bases not matched to a gene: 4. Germline V gene sequence: CDR1 WNHNN, CDR2 SYGVQD (reference sequence). The chain's CDR3 is CASSGSGETDTQYF. CDR3 bases: TGCGCCAGCAGTGGGAGCGGGGAGACAGATACGCAGTATTTT.

The V and J genes are TRBV10-3 and TRBJ2-3; weak D call: TRBD1 (5 bases). The CDR3 is 17 amino acids. Germline loops: CDR1 ENHRY, CDR2 SYGVKD. V lost 2 bases to trimming and J lost 3 bases, with 18 bases between them. CDR3 region: CAISEEIRVMGTDTQYF. Written as DNA, the CDR3 is TGTGCCATCAGTGAGGAGATCAGGGTTATGGGGACAGATACGCAGTATTTT.

The chain combines TRBV12-5 with TRBJ1-1; D unclear. The CDR3 runs 13 residues. V was clipped by 1 base and J by 5 bases, with 8 bases between them. CDR1 and CDR2 (germline): LGHNT, FRNRAP. The CDR3 region has the DNA TGTGCTAGTGGTTTGGGCGGGTGGACTGAAGCTTTCTTT. This encodes CASGLGGWTEAFF.

CDR3 amino acids: CASSYGGSTMETQYF. The CDR3 DNA reads as TGTGCCAGCAGTTACGGGGGGTCTACCATGGAGACCCAGTACTTC. J is TRBJ2-5 and V is TRBV27; 7 bases agree with TRBD2. The CDR3 loop spans 15 amino acids. Trimming cost V 4 bases and J 5 bases; bases outside gene matches: 10. Germline-derived CDR1 and CDR2 are MNHEY and SMNVEV (reference sequence).

This clone was counted a few times. The chain combines TRBV5-4 with TRBJ2-6, with D perhaps matching TRBD2 (6 bases). V was shortened by 2 bases and J by 4 bases, with 13 bases between the two germline ends. CDR1 is SGHNT, CDR2 YYREEE, per germline (reference sequence). This CDR3 region has 16 residues. The chain's CDR3 is CASSLDAGRGANVLTF. CDR3 nucleotides: TGTGCCAGCAGCTTAGATGCGGGGAGGGGGGCCAACGTCCTGACTTTC.

The chain joins TRBV7-4 to TRBJ2-3; TRBD1 agrees at 9 bases. V lost 11 bases and J lost 2; bases outside the gene matches: 11. Germline-derived CDR1 and CDR2 are SGHVT and SQSDAQ. CDR3 length: 15 amino acids. The CDR3, as DNA: TGTGCCGTATTAGGGACAGGGATTAACACAGATACGCAGTATTTT. Translated, it gives CAVLGTGINTDTQYF.

The chain joins TRBV30 to TRBJ1-5, with D possibly TRBD1 on 5 matching bases. CDR3 length: 14 residues. Trimming shortened V by 1 base and J by 7 bases, and 14 bases separated the two germline ends. Germline V lookup: CDR1 GTSNPN, CDR2 SVGIG (reference sequence). Here the CDR3 DNA reads TGTGCCTGGAGTGAACGGGGGGAGCTACAGCCCCAGCATTTT. Translated: CAWSERGELQPQHF.

This clone appeared a single time. The chain uses TRBV11-3 and TRBJ2-7; 7 bases align to TRBD1. This CDR3 is built from 13 residues. Germline V gene sequence: CDR1 SGHNT, CDR2 YENEEA. The J segment lost 5 bases and the V segment lost 5 bases, leaving 6 bases of the junction unmatched. The CDR3 sequence: CASSATGYHEQYF. The DNA for the CDR3 is TGTGCCAGCAGCGCGACAGGGTACCACGAGCAGTACTTC.

V usage is TRBV29-1 and J usage is TRBJ1-5, with 10 bases matching TRBD1. The CDR3 totals 13 residues. The V segment lost 6 bases and the J segment 7 bases; nucleotides outside the gene matches: 6. The germline gives CDR1 SQVTM, CDR2 ANQGSEA. The chain's CDR3 is CSVQTGGGQPQHF. Here the CDR3 DNA reads TGCAGCGTCCAGACAGGGGGCGGACAGCCCCAGCATTTT.

The V and J genes are TRBV27 and TRBJ2-5; TRBD2 is a possible D gene (7 bases). Germline CDR1 reads MNHEY; CDR2 reads SMNVEV (reference sequence). The CDR3 runs 16 residues. Trimming cost V 6 bases and J 2 bases, with 19 bases left between them. CDR3: CASSFTGGARQETQYF. The CDR3 region has the DNA TGTGCCAGCAGCTTCACTGGGGGGGCGAGGCAAGAGACCCAGTACTTC.

The chain recombines TRBV7-3 with TRBJ1-1; D may be TRBD1 (6 bases). The V and J ends lost 5 bases and 1 base respectively, with 17 bases between them. There are 16 residues in the CDR3. Germline CDR1 and CDR2: SGHTA and FQGTGA. In DNA, the CDR3 is TGTGCCAGCAGCCCAGGGGTCGGGGGGGCGAACACTGAAGCTTTCTTT. Protein sequence: CASSPGVGGANTEAFF.

The sample holds one count of this clone. The chain recombines TRBV2 with TRBJ1-6; 7 positions match TRBD1. CDR3 length: 13 residues. The germline gives CDR1 SNHLY, CDR2 FYNNEI. Losses at the gene ends were 10 bases for V and 6 bases for J; bases not matched to a gene: 6. CDR3 protein: CAIVQGPNSPLHF. For the CDR3, the DNA is TGTGCCATCGTACAGGGGCCTAATTCACCCCTCCACTTT. Complete variable domain (other parts from reference TRBV2 and TRBJ1-6): EPEVTQTPSHQVTQMGQEVILRCVPISNHLYFYWYRQILGQKVEFLVSFYNNEISEKSEIFDDQFSVERPDGSNFTLKIRSTKLEDSAMYFCAIVQGPNSPLHFGNGTRLTVT.